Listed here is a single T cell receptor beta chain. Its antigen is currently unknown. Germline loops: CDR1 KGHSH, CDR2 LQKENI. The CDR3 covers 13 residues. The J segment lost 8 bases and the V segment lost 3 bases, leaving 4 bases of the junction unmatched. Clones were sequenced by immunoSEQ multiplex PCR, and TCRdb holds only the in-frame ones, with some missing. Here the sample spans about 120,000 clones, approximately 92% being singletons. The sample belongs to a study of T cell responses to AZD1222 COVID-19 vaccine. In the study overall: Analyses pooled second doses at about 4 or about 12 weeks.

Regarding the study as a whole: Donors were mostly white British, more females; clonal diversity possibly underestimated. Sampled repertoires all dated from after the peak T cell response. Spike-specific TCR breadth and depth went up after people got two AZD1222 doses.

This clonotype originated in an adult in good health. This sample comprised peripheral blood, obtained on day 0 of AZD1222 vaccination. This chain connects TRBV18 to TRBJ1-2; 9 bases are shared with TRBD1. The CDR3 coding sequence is TGTGCCAGCTCACCCGACAGGGGGAGCGGCTACACCTTC. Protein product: CASSPDRGSGYTF.